These 20 T cell receptor beta chains originate from one sample sequenced in a study of blood T cell repertoires in COVID-19. This table comes from immunoSEQ multiplex PCR, and its TCRdb copy is limited to in-frame clones, with some not included. In the table there are about 160,000 clones, about nine tenths of which are singletons. Material for sequencing was peripheral blood. Receptor source: a woman in her fifties or sixties who had recovered from COVID-19.

The chain recombines TRBV7-9 with TRBJ2-2; 8 positions match TRBD1. The CDR3 contains 15 residues. The V gene end was trimmed by 5 bases and the J gene end by 1 base; junction bases not matched to a gene: 3. Germline V CDR1 and CDR2: SEHNR, FQNEAQ (reference sequence). The CDR3 here is CASSQGTGNTGELFF. In nucleotides, the CDR3 is TGTGCCAGCAGCCAAGGGACAGGGAACACCGGGGAGCTGTTTTTT.

This clone occurred once. The V call is TRBV6-5, the J call TRBJ1-6; a weak D match, TRBD1 (5 bases). Deletions cut 4 bases from V and 4 bases from J, with 11 bases between. The CDR3 runs 15 residues. Germline V lookup: CDR1 MNHEY, CDR2 SVGAGI. The CDR3 region is CASSSDRTYNSPLHF. The CDR3 DNA follows: TGTGCCAGCAGTTCTGACAGAACATATAATTCACCCCTCCACTTT.

This clone was recorded only once. V is TRBV5-1 and J is TRBJ1-4; D perhaps matches TRBD1 (6 bases). CDR3 length: 13 residues. V was cut by 4 bases and J by 12 bases, with 16 bases left in between. The germline CDR1 and CDR2 sequences are SGHRS and YFSETQ. This chain's CDR3 is CASSLTGQSELFF. DNA of the CDR3: TGCGCCAGCAGCCTGACCGGACAGAGTGAACTGTTTTTT.

This chain connects TRBV10-3 to TRBJ2-2; TRBD1 aligns across 10 bases. The CDR3 runs to 15 residues. J was trimmed by 7 bases and V by 3 bases; bases with no gene match: 5. Germline-derived CDR1 and CDR2 are ENHRY and SYGVKD. Here the CDR3 DNA reads TGTGCCATCAGTGAATCGGACAGGGGGATCGGGGAGCTGTTTTTT. It encodes CAISESDRGIGELFF.

This chain links TRBV14 with TRBJ2-3; tentative D call: TRBD2 (7 bases). Trimming removed 1 base from V and 8 bases from J, with 13 bases in between. Germline CDR1 reads SGHDN; CDR2 reads FVKESK. CDR3 length equals 14 residues. The DNA of the CDR3 is TGTGCCAGCAGCCAAGGCCCCGGGGGGCGTACGCAGTATTTT. This gives the protein CASSQGPGGRTQYF.

This clone was recorded a few times. V usage is TRBV19 and J usage is TRBJ2-1, with a tentative D call TRBD1 (6 bases). V was pared by 1 base and J by 8 bases, with 12 bases between. The CDR3 is made up of 14 amino acids. Germline values: CDR1 LNHDA, CDR2 SQIVND (reference sequence). CDR3 region: CASSIGTAFDEQFF. The CDR3 bases are TGTGCCAGTAGTATAGGGACAGCCTTTGATGAGCAGTTCTTC.

The rearrangement joins TRBV5-6 to TRBJ1-1; D call uncertain. The CDR3 consists of 17 residues. The V gene's germline CDR1 is SGHDT and CDR2 YYEEEE. Trimming pared 1 base from V and 1 base from J, leaving 17 bases between. CDR3 loop: CASSLSRAPNTNTEAFF. CDR3 nucleotides: TGTGCCAGCAGCTTGTCCCGAGCTCCTAATACGAACACTGAAGCTTTCTTT. Full variable domain (rest looked up from reference TRBV5-6 and TRBJ1-1): DAGVTQSPTHLIKTRGQQVTLRCSPKSGHDTVSWYQQALGQGPQFIFQYYEEEERQRGNFPDRFSGHQFPNYSSELNVNALLLGDSALYLCASSLSRAPNTNTEAFFGQGTRLTVV.

The CDR3 DNA follows: TGCGCCAGCAGCTCAGACAGGGGTAATAATTCACCCCTCCACTTT. Its protein product is CASSSDRGNNSPLHF. The gene calls are TRBV5-1 and TRBJ1-6; the match to TRBD1 covers 8 bases. CDR3 length: 15 amino acids. Germline V gene data show CDR1 as SGHRS and CDR2 as YFSETQ. Unmatched junction bases numbered 4, after V lost 3 bases and J lost 5 bases.

CDR3 nucleotides: TGCGCCAGCGGAACTACCCCAGCCTACGAGCAGTACTTC. Translating gives CASGTTPAYEQYF. The chain uses TRBV5-1 and TRBJ2-7; no firm D call. This CDR3 is built from 13 residues. Germline CDR1 is SGHRS and CDR2 is YFSETQ. Deletions cut 7 bases from V and 2 bases from J, with 13 bases between.

J is TRBJ1-2 and V is TRBV11-2, with D maybe TRBD1 (5 bases). Germline lookup yields CDR1 SGHAT and CDR2 FQNNGV. The CDR3 extends over 13 amino acids. V was pared by 2 bases and J by 8 bases, with 12 bases between. The CDR3 loop is CASSLPGRGGYTF. CDR3 coding DNA: TGTGCCAGCAGCTTACCAGGCCGGGGGGGCTACACCTTC.

This sequence joins TRBV28 and TRBJ2-7, with 9 nucleotides matching TRBD2. CDR1 is MDHEN and CDR2 is SYDVKM in the germline V gene. The CDR3 sequence is 15 residues long. The J segment lost 4 bases and the V segment lost 5 bases, leaving 9 bases of the junction unmatched. The CDR3 reads CASSAPRGGAYEQYF. CDR3 DNA sequence: TGTGCCAGCAGTGCCCCGCGGGGGGGGGCTTACGAGCAGTACTTC.

CDR3 nucleotide sequence: TGTGCCAGCAGCCCCCTAACGGGATATGGGAATCAGCCCCAGCATTTT. This codes for CASSPLTGYGNQPQHF. J is TRBJ1-5 and V is TRBV27, with D unclear. Germline lookup yields CDR1 MNHEY and CDR2 SMNVEV (reference sequence). The CDR3 length is 16 residues. V was cut by 6 bases and J by 4 bases, with 19 bases left in between.

This chain links TRBV6-2 or TRBV6-3 with TRBJ2-3; D not certain. This CDR3 contains 15 residues. Trimming removed 5 bases at V and 1 base at J, with 13 bases between. Germline CDR1 is MNHEY and CDR2 is SVGEGT. The CDR3, as DNA: TGTGCCAGCAGTCCCTCGGCTCGGGGCACAGATACGCAGTATTTT. Its translation: CASSPSARGTDTQYF.

The chain joins TRBV5-5 to TRBJ1-5; possibly TRBD1 for D (5 bases). Trimming took off 1 base at V and 0 bases at J, with 8 bases between the two ends. This CDR3 spans 15 amino acids. Germline CDR1 SGHKS, CDR2 YYEKEE (reference sequence). The CDR3 region is CASSLLGLSNQPQHF. The CDR3 nucleotides read TGTGCCAGCAGCTTGTTGGGGCTTAGCAATCAGCCCCAGCATTTT.

This clone was recorded once. The gene calls are TRBV11-2 and TRBJ2-7, with a possible D match to TRBD2 (6 bases). V was shortened by 5 bases and J by 9 bases, with 23 bases between the two germline ends. Germline values: CDR1 SGHAT, CDR2 FQNNGV. The CDR3 has 15 residues. CDR3 bases: TGTGCCAGCAGCGAGCACCGATCGGGACTCGCCCCGCAGTACTTC. Its translation: CASSEHRSGLAPQYF. The full variable domain, completed using reference TRBV11-2 and TRBJ2-7, is EAGVAQSPRYKIIEKRQSVAFWCNPISGHATLYWYQQILGQGPKLLIQFQNNGVVDDSQLPKDRFSAERLKGVDSTLKIQPAKLEDSAVYLCASSEHRSGLAPQYFGPGTRLTVT.

This rearrangement joins TRBV7-9 to TRBJ2-3; the match to TRBD1 covers 10 bases. CDR1 and CDR2 from the germline V gene are SEHNR and FQNEAQ (reference sequence). The CDR3 is made up of 16 amino acids. The ends lost 5 bases at V and 6 bases at J; junction bases unmatched: 11. The CDR3 sequence: CASSDRQGASSDTQYF. The CDR3 DNA sequence: TGTGCCAGCAGCGACCGACAGGGGGCGAGTTCTGATACGCAGTATTTT.

CDR3 amino acids: CASSDGFQPQHF. The DNA for the CDR3 is TGTGCCAGCAGCGACGGGTTTCAGCCCCAGCATTTT. This chain uses TRBV5-6 with TRBJ1-5; D uncertain. Trimming took off 4 bases at V and 6 bases at J, with 8 bases between the two ends. CDR3 length: 12 amino acids. Per the germline V gene, CDR1 is SGHDT and CDR2 is YYEEEE.

CDR3 amino acids: CASSPLGQGSPGELFF. The CDR3 nucleotides are TGTGCCAGCTCACCATTGGGACAGGGGAGCCCCGGGGAGCTGTTTTTT. The rearrangement joins TRBV18 to TRBJ2-2, with TRBD1 identical over 10 bases. CDR1 and CDR2 from the germline V gene are KGHSH and LQKENI. The V gene end was trimmed by 2 bases and the J gene end by 6 bases; junction bases not matched to a gene: 6. The CDR3 sequence is 16 residues long.

The chain recombines TRBV7-9 with TRBJ1-5; no reliable D call. Trimming pared 3 bases from V and 1 base from J, leaving 13 bases between. This CDR3 contains 16 residues. The germline V gene encodes CDR1 SEHNR and CDR2 FQNEAQ (reference sequence). CDR3 in DNA: TGTGCCAGCAGCTTGGGAAGGGAGCGGAGCAATCAGCCCCAGCATTTT. Translating it yields CASSLGRERSNQPQHF.

This clone was observed a single time. CDR3 nucleotide sequence: TGTGCCAGCAGCGCCAGACAGGGAGCTTTCTTT. Its protein product is CASSARQGAFF. V and J are TRBV7-9 and TRBJ1-1; 7 bases map to TRBD1. J gave up 10 bases and V 5 bases, and 4 bases lay outside the gene matches. CDR3 size: 11 residues. In germline, CDR1 is SEHNR, CDR2 FQNEAQ (reference sequence).